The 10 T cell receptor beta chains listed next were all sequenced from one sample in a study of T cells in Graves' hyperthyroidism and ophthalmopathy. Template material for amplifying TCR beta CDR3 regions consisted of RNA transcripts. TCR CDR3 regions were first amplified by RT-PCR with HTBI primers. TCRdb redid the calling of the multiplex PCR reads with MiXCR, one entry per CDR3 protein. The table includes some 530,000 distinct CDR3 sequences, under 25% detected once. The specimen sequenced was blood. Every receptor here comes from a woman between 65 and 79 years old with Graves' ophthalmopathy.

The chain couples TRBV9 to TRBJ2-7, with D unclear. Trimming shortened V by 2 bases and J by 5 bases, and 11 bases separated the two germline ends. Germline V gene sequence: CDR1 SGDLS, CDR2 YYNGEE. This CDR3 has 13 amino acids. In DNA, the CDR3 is TGTGCCAGCAGCGTTTCCCCCCCGGACGAGCAGTACTTC. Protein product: CASSVSPPDEQYF.

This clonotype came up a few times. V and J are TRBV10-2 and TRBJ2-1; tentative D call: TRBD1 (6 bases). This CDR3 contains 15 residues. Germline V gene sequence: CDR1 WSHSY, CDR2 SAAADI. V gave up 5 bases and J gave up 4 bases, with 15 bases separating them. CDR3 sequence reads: CASSLIGQKYNEQFF. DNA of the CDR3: TGCGCCAGCAGTCTAATCGGACAGAAGTACAATGAGCAGTTCTTC.

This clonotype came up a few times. This CDR3 reads CSASGAEVYGYTF. CDR3 DNA sequence: TGCAGTGCTTCAGGGGCGGAGGTCTATGGCTACACCTTC. The chain employs TRBV20-1 and TRBJ1-2; a possible D gene is TRBD1 (6 bases). Germline V gene lookup returns CDR1 DFQATT and CDR2 SNEGSKA (reference sequence). CDR3 size: 13 residues. The germline V and J ends were trimmed by 5 bases and 4 bases, with 14 bases remaining between them.

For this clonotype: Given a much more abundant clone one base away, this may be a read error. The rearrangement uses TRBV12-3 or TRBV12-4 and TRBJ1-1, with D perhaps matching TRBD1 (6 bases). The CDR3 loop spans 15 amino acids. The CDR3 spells CAGSLAQGIVAEAFF. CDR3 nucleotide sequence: TGTGCCGGCAGTTTAGCCCAGGGGATCGTTGCTGAAGCTTTCTTT.

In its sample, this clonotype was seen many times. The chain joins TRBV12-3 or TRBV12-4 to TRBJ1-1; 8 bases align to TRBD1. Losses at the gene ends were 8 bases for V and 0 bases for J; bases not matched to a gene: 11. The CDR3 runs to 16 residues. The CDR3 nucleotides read TGTGCCAGCCTGATACAGGGGGGATTAATGAACACTGAAGCTTTCTTT. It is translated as CASLIQGGLMNTEAFF.

CDR3 residues: CASSLALSGWTSSYEQYF. The CDR3 nucleotides are TGTGCCAGCAGCTTGGCCCTCTCCGGGTGGACTAGCTCCTACGAGCAGTACTTC. The chain couples TRBV5-5 to TRBJ2-7, with 7 nucleotides matching TRBD2. CDR3 size: 18 residues. The ends lost 0 bases at V and 0 bases at J; junction bases unmatched: 12. CDR1 is SGHKS and CDR2 is YYEKEE in the germline V gene (reference sequence).

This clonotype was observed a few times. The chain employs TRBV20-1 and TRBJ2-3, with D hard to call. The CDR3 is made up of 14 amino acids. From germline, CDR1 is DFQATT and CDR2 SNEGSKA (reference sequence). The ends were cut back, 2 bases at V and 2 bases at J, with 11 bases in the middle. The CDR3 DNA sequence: TGCAGTGCTAGATCGCGTTTTTACACAGATACGCAGTATTTT. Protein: CSARSRFYTDTQYF.

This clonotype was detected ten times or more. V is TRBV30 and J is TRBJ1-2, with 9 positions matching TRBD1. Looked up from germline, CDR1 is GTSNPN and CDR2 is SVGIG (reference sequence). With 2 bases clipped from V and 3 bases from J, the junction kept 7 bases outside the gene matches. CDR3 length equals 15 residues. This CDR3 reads CAWSIGTGRDYGYTF. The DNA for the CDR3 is TGTGCCTGGAGTATCGGGACAGGGAGGGACTATGGCTACACCTTC.

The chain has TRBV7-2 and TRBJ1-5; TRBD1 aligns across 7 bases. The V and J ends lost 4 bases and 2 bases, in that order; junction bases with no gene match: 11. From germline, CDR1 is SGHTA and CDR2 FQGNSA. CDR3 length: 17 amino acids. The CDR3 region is CASSSVTGFQGNQPQHF. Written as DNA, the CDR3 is TGTGCCAGCAGCTCAGTGACAGGGTTTCAGGGCAATCAGCCCCAGCATTTT.

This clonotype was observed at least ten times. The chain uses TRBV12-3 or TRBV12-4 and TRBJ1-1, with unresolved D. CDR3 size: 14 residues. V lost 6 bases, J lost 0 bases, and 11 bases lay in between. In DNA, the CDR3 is TGTGCCAGCAGGCCCAACGAGATGAACACTGAAGCTTTCTTT. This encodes CASRPNEMNTEAFF.